These T cell receptor beta chains were read from a single sample in a study of blood T cells in healthy people across ages. One entry per CDR3 protein, called by TCRdb with MiXCR from the 5' RACE reads. In the table there are hundreds of thousands of distinct CDR3 sequences, 21% of which are singletons. Material for sequencing was blood. Every receptor here comes from a man in his 70s in good health. CDR3s leave out the opening cysteine and the closing phenylalanine or tryptophan.

J,V,CDR3
TRBJ2-3,TRBV7-3,ASSPTSADTQY
TRBJ2-5,TRBV6-1,ASSRDGEETQY
TRBJ1-2,TRBV6-6,ASSYSTGGNYGYT
TRBJ1-5,TRBV20-1,SARDSGGRHQPQH
TRBJ2-2,TRBV10-3,AISESGQGDTGELF
TRBJ1-2,TRBV3-1,ASSSPGGQGNYGYT
TRBJ2-7,TRBV6-1,ASRSGLAGTFYEQY
TRBJ2-1,TRBV29-1,SVEPGFTEQF
TRBJ2-5,TRBV20-1,SATPGLETQY
TRBJ2-1,TRBV25-1,ASSERAYNEQF
TRBJ1-5,TRBV12-3/TRBV12-4,ASRQAGTGSEPQH
TRBJ2-3,TRBV29-1,SVARASSTDTQY
TRBJ1-5,TRBV6-5,ASSWGAGKSQPQH
TRBJ2-1,TRBV18,ASSPQYRDYEQF
TRBJ2-5,TRBV25-1,ASSQAGARETQY
TRBJ2-3,TRBV5-6,ASSWGQGVTDTQY
TRBJ2-3,TRBV6-6,AIKRETVDTQY
TRBJ2-7,TRBV7-2,ASSPRLPGVGEQY
TRBJ2-1,TRBV28,ASREERAYNEQF
TRBJ2-5,TRBV15,AASGSGKMETQY
TRBJ1-6,TRBV18,ASSGEARSPLH
TRBJ2-1,TRBV24-1,ATIPSVEQF
TRBJ2-5,TRBV4-1,ASSQDIGDATQY
TRBJ1-1,TRBV11-2,ASSGYRGLNTEAF
TRBJ2-7,TRBV21-1,ATSGGVWYEQY
TRBJ2-7,TRBV20-1,SARSGGNSYEQY
TRBJ1-4,TRBV20-1,SARGSGEKLF
TRBJ1-1,TRBV5-5,ASRAGTGVGETEAF
TRBJ2-3,TRBV29-1,SILGAGGGASTDTQY
TRBJ2-5,TRBV6-5,ASSQPGRGETQY
TRBJ2-7,TRBV5-1,ASSLSNRATYEQY
TRBJ2-5,TRBV29-1,SVVERRQGGTQY
TRBJ1-1,TRBV7-3,ASSFKGTEAF
TRBJ2-5,TRBV20-1,SANPPTGQETQY
TRBJ2-5,TRBV30,AWSVPLGGG
TRBJ2-5,TRBV20-1,SAEQGTGETQY
TRBJ2-7,TRBV12-3/TRBV12-4,ASRYGTAAYEQY
TRBJ2-5,TRBV5-1,ASSLGPGGIETQY
TRBJ1-1,TRBV7-3,ASSSTGRGATEAF
TRBJ2-7,TRBV28,ASSPPGQGFYEQY
TRBJ1-3,TRBV15,ATSRGQGNGNTIY
TRBJ2-5,TRBV20-1,SASSGLVAETQY
TRBJ2-5,TRBV29-1,SVESRGAFEETQY
-,TRBV5-1,ASREAGGNYEQY
TRBJ1-4,TRBV5-1,ASSLSGTGNEKLF
TRBJ2-2,TRBV20-1,SASQGTGELF
TRBJ2-1,TRBV5-1,ASEGSSYEQF
TRBJ2-5,TRBV6-5,ASSYSAEGQTQY
TRBJ2-5,TRBV29-1,SVKRDRSQETQY
-,TRBV12-3/TRBV12-4,ASSLVRLAGGEQF
-,TRBV9,ASSPRLNSYEQY
TRBJ1-1,TRBV20-1,SAPNRVTNTEAF
TRBJ2-7,TRBV6-2/TRBV6-3,ASSYQQVPYEQY
TRBJ2-7,TRBV28,ASTSLGLMTYEQY
TRBJ2-1,TRBV3-1,ASSHLAGEQF
-,TRBV5-1,ASSMLDRVAEQY
TRBJ2-1,TRBV18,ASSPETSGAFDEQF